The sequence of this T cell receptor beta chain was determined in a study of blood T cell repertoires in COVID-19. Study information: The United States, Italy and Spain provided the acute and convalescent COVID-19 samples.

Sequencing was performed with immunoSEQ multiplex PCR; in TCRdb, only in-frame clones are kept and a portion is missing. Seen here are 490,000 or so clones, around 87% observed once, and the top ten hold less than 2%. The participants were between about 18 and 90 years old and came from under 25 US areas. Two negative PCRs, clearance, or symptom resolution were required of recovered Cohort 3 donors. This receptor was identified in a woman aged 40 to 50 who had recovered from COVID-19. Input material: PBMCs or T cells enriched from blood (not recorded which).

CDR3 coding DNA: TGTGCCAGCAGCAAAGGGGAACTAGCGGGATATATAACGTCAGATACGCAGTATTTT. It translates to CASSKGELAGYITSDTQYF. The genes are TRBV21-1 and TRBJ2-3; the D call of TRBD2 is as the table states it, not checked on the DNA. TRBV21-1 is recorded as a pseudogene. The CDR3 is 19 amino acids.